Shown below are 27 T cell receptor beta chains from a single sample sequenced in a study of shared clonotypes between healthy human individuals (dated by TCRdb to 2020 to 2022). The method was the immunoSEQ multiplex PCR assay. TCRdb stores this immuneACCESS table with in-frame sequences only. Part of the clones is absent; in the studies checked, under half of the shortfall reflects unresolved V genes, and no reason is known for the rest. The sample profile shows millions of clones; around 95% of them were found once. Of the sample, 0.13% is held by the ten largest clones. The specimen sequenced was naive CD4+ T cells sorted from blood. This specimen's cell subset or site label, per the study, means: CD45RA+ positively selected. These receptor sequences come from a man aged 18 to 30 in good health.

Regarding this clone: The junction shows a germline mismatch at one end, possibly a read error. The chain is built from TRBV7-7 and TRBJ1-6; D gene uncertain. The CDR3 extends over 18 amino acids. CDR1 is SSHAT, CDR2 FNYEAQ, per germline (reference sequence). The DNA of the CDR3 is TGTGCTAGCAGACCGACGGCCTTCTTTCCCAAGATACCTTCACCCCTCCACTTT. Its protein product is CASRPTAFFPKIPSPLHF.

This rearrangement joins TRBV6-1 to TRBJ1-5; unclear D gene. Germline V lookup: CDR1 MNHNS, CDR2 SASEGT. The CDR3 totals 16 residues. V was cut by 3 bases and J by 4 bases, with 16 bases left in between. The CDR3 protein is CASSDLEGRRNQPQHF. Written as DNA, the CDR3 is TGTGCCAGCAGTGATTTAGAAGGTAGGAGGAATCAGCCCCAGCATTTT.

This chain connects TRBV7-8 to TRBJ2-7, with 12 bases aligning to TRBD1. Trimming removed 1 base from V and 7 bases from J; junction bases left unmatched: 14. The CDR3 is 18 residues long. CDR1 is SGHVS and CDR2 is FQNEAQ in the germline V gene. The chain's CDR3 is CASSLVGTGGVGDKEQYF. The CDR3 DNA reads TGTGCCAGCAGCTTAGTGGGGACAGGGGGCGTCGGGGACAAAGAGCAGTACTTC. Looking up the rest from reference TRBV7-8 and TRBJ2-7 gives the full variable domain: GAGVSQSPRYKVAKRGQDVALRCDPISGHVSLFWYQQALGQGPEFLTYFQNEAQLDKSGLPSDRFFAERPEGSVSTLKIQRTQQEDSAVYLCASSLVGTGGVGDKEQYFGPGTRLTVT.

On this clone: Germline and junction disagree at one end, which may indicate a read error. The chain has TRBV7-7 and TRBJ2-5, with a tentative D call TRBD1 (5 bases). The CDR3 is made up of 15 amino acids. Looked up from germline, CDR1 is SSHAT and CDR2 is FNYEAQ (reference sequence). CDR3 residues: CASSPSWGPQETQYF. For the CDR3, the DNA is TGTGCTAGCAGCCCATCGTGGGGCCCCCAAGAGACCCAGTACTTC.

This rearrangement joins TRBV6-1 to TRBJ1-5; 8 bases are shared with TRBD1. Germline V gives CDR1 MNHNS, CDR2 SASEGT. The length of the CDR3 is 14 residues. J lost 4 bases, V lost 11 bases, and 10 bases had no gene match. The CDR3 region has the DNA TGTGCCTCATTTAACAGGGGGGGAAATCAGCCCCAGCATTTT. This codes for CASFNRGGNQPQHF.

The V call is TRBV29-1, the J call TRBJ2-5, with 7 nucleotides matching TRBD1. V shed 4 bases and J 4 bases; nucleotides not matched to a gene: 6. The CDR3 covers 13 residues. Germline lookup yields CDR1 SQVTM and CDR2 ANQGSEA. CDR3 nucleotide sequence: TGCAGCGTTGGTCAACAGGGGCGAGAGACCCAGTACTTC. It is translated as CSVGQQGRETQYF.

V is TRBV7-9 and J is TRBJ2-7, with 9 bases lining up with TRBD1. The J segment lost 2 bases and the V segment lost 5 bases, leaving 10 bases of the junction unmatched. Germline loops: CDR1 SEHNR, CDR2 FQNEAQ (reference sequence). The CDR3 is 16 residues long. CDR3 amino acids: CASSLTGGRFTYEQYF. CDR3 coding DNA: TGTGCCAGCAGCCTTACAGGGGGCAGATTTACCTACGAGCAGTACTTC.

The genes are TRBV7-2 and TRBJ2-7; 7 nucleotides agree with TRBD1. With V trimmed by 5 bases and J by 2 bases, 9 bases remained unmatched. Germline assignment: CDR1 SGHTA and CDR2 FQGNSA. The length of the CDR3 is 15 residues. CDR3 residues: CASSPWGTVTYEQYF. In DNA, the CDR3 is TGTGCCAGCAGCCCCTGGGGGACAGTCACCTACGAGCAGTACTTC.

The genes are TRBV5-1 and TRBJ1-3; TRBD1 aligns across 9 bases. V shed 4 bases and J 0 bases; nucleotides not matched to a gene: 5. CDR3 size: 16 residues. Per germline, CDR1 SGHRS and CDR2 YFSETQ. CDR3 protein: CASSMGQGNSGNTIYF. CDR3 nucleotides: TGCGCCAGCAGCATGGGACAGGGCAACTCTGGAAACACCATATATTTT. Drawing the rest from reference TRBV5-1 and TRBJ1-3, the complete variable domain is KAGVTQTPRYLIKTRGQQVTLSCSPISGHRSVSWYQQTPGQGLQFLFEYFSETQRNKGNFPGRFSGRQFSNSRSEMNVSTLELGDSALYLCASSMGQGNSGNTIYFGEGSWLTVV.

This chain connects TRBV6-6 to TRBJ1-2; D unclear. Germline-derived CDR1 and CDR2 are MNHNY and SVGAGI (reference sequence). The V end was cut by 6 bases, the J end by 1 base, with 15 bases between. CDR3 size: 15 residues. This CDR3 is CASSPLPVLNYGYTF. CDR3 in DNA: TGTGCCAGCAGCCCTCTACCGGTCCTTAACTATGGCTACACCTTC.

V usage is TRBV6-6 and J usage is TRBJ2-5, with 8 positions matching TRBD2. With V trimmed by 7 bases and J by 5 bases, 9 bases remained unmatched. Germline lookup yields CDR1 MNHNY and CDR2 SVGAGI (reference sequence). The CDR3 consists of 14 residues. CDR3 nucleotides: TGTGCCAGCACCGAAAGGGCGGGGGGTGAGACCCAGTACTTC. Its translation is CASTERAGGETQYF.

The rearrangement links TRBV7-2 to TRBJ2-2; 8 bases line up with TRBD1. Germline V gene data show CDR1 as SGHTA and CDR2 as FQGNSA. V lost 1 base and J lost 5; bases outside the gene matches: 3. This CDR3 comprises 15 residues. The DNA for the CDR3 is TGTGCCAGCAGCTTAGGCAGGACAGGGACCGGGGAGCTGTTTTTT. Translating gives CASSLGRTGTGELFF.

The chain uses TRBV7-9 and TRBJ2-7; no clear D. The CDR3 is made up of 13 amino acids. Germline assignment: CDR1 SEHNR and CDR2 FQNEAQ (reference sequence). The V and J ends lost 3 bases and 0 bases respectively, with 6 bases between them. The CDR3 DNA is TGTGCCAGCAGCTTCCAGAACTCCTACGAGCAGTACTTC. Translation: CASSFQNSYEQYF. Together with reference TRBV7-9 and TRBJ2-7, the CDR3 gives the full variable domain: DTGVSQNPRHKITKRGQNVTFRCDPISEHNRLYWYRQTLGQGPEFLTYFQNEAQLEKSRLLSDRFSAERPKGSFSTLEIQRTEQGDSAMYLCASSFQNSYEQYFGPGTRLTVT.

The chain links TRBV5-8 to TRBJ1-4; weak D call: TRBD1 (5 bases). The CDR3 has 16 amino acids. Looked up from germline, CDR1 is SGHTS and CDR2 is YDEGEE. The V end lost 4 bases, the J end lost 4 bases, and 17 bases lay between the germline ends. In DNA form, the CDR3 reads TGTGCCAGCAGCCCATACGAGGGGCGGGGTAATGAAAAACTGTTTTTT. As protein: CASSPYEGRGNEKLFF.

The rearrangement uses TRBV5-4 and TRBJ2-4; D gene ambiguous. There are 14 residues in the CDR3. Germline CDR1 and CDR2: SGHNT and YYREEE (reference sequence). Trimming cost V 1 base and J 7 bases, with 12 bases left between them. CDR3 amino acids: CASSLSRQRNIQYF. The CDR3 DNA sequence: TGTGCCAGCAGCTTGAGCCGTCAAAGGAACATTCAGTACTTC.

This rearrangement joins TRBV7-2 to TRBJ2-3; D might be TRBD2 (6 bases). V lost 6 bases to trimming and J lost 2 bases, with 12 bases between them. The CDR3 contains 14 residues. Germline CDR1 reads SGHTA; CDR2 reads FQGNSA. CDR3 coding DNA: TGTGCCAGCAGGCAGGGCGGGGTCACAGATACGCAGTATTTT. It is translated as CASRQGGVTDTQYF. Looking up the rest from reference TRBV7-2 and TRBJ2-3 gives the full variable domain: GAGVSQSPSNKVTEKGKDVELRCDPISGHTALYWYRQSLGQGLEFLIYFQGNSAPDKSGLPSDRFSAERTGGSVSTLTIQRTQQEDSAVYLCASRQGGVTDTQYFGPGTRLTVL.

The CDR3 loop reads CASSESGVITEAFF. Written as DNA, the CDR3 is TGTGCCAGCAGTGAATCGGGGGTTATCACTGAAGCTTTCTTT. The chain couples TRBV25-1 to TRBJ1-1; a weak D match, TRBD1 (5 bases). Deletions cut 1 base from V and 4 bases from J, with 10 bases between. CDR1 MGHDK and CDR2 SYGVNS come from the germline V gene. CDR3 length: 14 amino acids.

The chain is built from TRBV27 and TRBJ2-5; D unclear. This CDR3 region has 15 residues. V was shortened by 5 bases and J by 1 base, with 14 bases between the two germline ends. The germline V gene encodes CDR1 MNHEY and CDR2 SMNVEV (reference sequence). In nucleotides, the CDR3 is TGTGCCAGCAGTCCCCTGACGTGGGTCCAAGAGACCCAGTACTTC. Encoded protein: CASSPLTWVQETQYF.

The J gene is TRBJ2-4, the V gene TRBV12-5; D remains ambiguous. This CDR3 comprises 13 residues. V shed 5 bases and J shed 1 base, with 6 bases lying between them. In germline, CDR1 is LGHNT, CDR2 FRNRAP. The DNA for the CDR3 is TGTGCTAGTGGTATGGCGGCCAAAAACATTCAGTACTTC. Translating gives CASGMAAKNIQYF.

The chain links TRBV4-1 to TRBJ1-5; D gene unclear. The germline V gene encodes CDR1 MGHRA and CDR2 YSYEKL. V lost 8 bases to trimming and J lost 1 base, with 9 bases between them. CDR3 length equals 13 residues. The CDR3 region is CASQRESNQPQHF. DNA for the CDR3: TGCGCCAGCCAAAGAGAGAGCAATCAGCCCCAGCATTTT.

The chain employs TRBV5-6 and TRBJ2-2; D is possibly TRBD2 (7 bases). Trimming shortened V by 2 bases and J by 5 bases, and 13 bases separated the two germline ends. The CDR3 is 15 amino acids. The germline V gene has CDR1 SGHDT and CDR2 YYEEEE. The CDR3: CASSLRTAGTGELFF. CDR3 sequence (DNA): TGTGCCAGCAGCTTAAGGACAGCGGGAACCGGGGAGCTGTTTTTT.

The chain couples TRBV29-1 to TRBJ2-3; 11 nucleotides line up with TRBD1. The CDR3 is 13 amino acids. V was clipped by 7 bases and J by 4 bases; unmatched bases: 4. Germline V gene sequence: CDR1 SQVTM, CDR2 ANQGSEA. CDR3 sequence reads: CSAQGQGADTQYF. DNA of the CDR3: TGCAGCGCCCAGGGACAGGGGGCAGATACGCAGTATTTT.

CDR3 amino acids: CASSLVSGGSTDTQYF. CDR3 DNA: TGCGCCAGCAGCTTGGTTAGCGGGGGTAGCACAGATACGCAGTATTTT. The chain uses TRBV5-1 and TRBJ2-3, with 9 bases aligning to TRBD2. The germline V gene has CDR1 SGHRS and CDR2 YFSETQ. The CDR3 contains 16 residues. After removal of 0 bases from V and 0 bases from J, the junction contained 2 bases not matched to a gene.

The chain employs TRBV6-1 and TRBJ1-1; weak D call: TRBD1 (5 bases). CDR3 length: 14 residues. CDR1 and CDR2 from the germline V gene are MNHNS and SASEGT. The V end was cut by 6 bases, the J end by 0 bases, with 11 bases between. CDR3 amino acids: CASRLDSMNTEAFF. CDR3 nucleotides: TGTGCCAGCAGGCTTGACAGTATGAACACTGAAGCTTTCTTT.

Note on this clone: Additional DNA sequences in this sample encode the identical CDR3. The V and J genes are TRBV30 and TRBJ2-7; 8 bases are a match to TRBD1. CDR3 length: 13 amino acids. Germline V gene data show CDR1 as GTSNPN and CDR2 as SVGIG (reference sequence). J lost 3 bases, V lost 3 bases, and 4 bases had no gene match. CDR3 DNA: TGTGCCTGGAGCGCCACAGGGGGCTACGAGCAGTACTTC. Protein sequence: CAWSATGGYEQYF.

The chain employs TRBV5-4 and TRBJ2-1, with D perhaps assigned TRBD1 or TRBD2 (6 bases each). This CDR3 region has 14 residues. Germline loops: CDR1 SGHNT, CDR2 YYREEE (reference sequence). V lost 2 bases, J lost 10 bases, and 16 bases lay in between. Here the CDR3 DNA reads TGTGCCAGCAGCTTTGATCAGGGGAGGAAAGAGCAGTTCTTC. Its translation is CASSFDQGRKEQFF.

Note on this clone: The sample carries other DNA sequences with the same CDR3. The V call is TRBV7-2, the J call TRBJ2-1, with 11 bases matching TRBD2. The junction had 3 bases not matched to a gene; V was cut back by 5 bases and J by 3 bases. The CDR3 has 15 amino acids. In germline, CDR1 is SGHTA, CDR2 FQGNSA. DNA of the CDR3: TGTGCCAGCAGCGAGGGACTAGCGGTCTACAATGAGCAGTTCTTC. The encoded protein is CASSEGLAVYNEQFF. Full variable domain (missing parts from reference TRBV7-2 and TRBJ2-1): GAGVSQSPSNKVTEKGKDVELRCDPISGHTALYWYRQSLGQGLEFLIYFQGNSAPDKSGLPSDRFSAERTGGSVSTLTIQRTQQEDSAVYLCASSEGLAVYNEQFFGPGTRLTVL.